This T cell receptor beta chain is from a study of blood T cells in healthy people across ages. Study results and limitations: It was not possible, with unsorted PBMCs, to conclusively compare naive and antigen-experienced cells. In older individuals, TCR beta diversity per million T cells was lower, falling roughly linearly with age.

Per the germline V gene, CDR1 is LGHDT and CDR2 is YNNKEL (reference sequence). The V and J ends lost 3 bases and 0 bases respectively, with 12 bases between them. This CDR3 is 15 amino acids long. Through a sample-barcoded 5' primer and a J-beta primer mix, a second PCR was run for roughly 7 to 11 cycles. TCRdb passed the 5' RACE reads through MiXCR, listing each CDR3 protein once. The sample contains about 650,000 distinct CDR3 sequences, around 50% of which appear only once. A remark on this clonotype: The target antigen is unknown.

Donors ranged from about 6 to 95 years old and were healthy Caucasians in Russia. Sequencing input: blood. The receptor comes from a woman older than 75 in good health. J is TRBJ2-7 and V is TRBV3-1; D uncertain. The CDR3 loop reads CASSHSGLSSYEQYF. CDR3 DNA sequence: TGTGCCAGCAGCCATTCAGGTCTTAGCTCCTACGAGCAGTACTTC.